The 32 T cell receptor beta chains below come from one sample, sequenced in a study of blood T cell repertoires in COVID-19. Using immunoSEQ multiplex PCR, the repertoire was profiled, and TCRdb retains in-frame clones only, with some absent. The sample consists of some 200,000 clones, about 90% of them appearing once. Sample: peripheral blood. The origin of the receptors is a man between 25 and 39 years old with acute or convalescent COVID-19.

This CDR3 is CASSASGTYEQYF. The CDR3 DNA follows: TGTGCCAGCAGCGCGTCGGGAACCTACGAGCAGTACTTC. V gene TRBV9 combines with J gene TRBJ2-7; tentative D call: TRBD2 (5 bases). This CDR3 comprises 13 residues. Deletions cut 3 bases from V and 2 bases from J, with 9 bases between. CDR1 SGDLS and CDR2 YYNGEE come from the germline V gene.

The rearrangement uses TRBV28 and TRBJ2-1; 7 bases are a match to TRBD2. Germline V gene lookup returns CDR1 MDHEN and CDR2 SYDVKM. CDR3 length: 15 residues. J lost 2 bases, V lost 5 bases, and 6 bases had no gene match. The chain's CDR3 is CASSPGGSPYNEQFF. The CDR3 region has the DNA TGTGCCAGCAGTCCCGGGGGGTCCCCCTACAATGAGCAGTTCTTC.

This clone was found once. The CDR3 reads CASSLASQGDQPQHF. The DNA of the CDR3 is TGTGCCAGCAGCTTAGCTAGTCAGGGGGATCAGCCCCAGCATTTT. The chain recombines TRBV7-2 with TRBJ1-5; 7 nucleotides line up with TRBD1. Germline V gene sequence: CDR1 SGHTA, CDR2 FQGNSA. The CDR3 is made up of 15 amino acids. The V gene end was trimmed by 0 bases and the J gene end by 5 bases; junction bases not matched to a gene: 4.

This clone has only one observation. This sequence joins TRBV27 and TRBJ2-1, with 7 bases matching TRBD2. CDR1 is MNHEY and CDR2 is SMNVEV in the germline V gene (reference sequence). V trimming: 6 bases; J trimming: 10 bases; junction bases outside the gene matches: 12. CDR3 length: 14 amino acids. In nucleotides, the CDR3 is TGTGCCAGCAGAAGTTTTGGGGAGGGACGAGAGCAGTTCTTC. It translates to CASRSFGEGREQFF.

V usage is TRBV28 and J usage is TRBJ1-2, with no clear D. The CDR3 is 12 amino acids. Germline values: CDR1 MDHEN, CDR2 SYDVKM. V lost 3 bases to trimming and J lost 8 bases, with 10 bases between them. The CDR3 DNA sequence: TGTGCCAGCAGTTTGCCCGGTTGGGGCTACACCTTC. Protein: CASSLPGWGYTF.

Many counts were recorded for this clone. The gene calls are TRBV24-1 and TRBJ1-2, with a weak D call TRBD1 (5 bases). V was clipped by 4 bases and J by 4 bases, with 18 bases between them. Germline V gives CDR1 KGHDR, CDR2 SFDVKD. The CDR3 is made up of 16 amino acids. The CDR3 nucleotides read TGTGCCACCAGTGACCGAACCCCCGGGCAGGGCTATGGCTACACCTTC. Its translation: CATSDRTPGQGYGYTF.

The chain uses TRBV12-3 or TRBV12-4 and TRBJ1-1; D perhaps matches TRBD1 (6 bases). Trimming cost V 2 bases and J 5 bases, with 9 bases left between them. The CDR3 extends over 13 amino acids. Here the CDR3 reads CASSLIGGTEAFF. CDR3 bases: TGTGCCAGCAGTTTAATAGGGGGTACTGAAGCTTTCTTT.

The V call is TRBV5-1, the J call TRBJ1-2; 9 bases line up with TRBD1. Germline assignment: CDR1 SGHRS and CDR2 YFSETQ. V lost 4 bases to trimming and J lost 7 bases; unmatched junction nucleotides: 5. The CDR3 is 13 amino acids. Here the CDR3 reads CASSATGGRGYTF. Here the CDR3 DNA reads TGCGCCAGCAGCGCAACAGGGGGCCGTGGCTACACCTTC.

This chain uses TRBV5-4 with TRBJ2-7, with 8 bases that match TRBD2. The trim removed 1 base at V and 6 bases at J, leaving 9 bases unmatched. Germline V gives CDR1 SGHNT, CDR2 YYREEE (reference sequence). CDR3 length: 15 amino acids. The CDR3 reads CASSLRREAQGEQYF. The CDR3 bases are TGTGCCAGCAGCTTGAGGCGGGAGGCGCAGGGCGAGCAGTACTTC.

CDR3 in amino acids: CASSFYGTGTARLREAFF. For the CDR3, the DNA is TGCGCCAGCAGCTTCTACGGTACCGGGACAGCGCGTCTCCGTGAAGCTTTCTTT. The chain employs TRBV5-1 and TRBJ1-1, with TRBD1 identical over 7 bases. The CDR3 spans 18 residues. In germline, CDR1 is SGHRS, CDR2 YFSETQ. After removal of 2 bases from V and 7 bases from J, the junction contained 20 bases not matched to a gene.

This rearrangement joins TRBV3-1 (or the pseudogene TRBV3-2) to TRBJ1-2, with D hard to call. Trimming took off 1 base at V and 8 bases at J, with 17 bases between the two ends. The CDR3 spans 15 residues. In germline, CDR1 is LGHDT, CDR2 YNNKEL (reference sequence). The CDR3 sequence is CASSQVLATAGGYTF. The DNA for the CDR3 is TGTGCCAGCAGCCAAGTTTTGGCCACCGCGGGCGGCTACACCTTC.

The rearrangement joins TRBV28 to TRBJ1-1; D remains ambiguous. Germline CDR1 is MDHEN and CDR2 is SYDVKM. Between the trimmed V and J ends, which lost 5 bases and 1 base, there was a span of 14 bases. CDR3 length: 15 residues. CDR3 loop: CASSTLGSQNTEAFF. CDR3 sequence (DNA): TGTGCCAGCAGTACCCTCGGGAGTCAGAACACTGAAGCTTTCTTT.

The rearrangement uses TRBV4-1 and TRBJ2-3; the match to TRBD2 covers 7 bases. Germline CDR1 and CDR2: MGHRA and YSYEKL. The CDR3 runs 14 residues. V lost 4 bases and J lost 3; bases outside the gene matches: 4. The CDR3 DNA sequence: TGCGCCAGCAGCCGGACTAGTACGACAGATACGCAGTATTTT. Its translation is CASSRTSTTDTQYF.

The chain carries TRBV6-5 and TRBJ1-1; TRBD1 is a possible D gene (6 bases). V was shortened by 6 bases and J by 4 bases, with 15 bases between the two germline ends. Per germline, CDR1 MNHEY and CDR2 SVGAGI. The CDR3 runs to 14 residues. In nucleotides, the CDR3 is TGTGCCAGCAGATCCCCGGGGGGGCTCACTGAAGCTTTCTTT. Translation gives CASRSPGGLTEAFF.

CDR3 residues: CASSQWVIQVGTGELFF. CDR3 nucleotide sequence: TGTGCCAGCAGCCAATGGGTGATACAGGTTGGGACCGGGGAGCTGTTTTTT. This sequence joins TRBV3-1 (or the pseudogene TRBV3-2) and TRBJ2-2; D might be TRBD1 (5 bases). The CDR3 is 17 amino acids. V dropped 2 bases and J dropped 5 bases, with 18 bases sitting between them. Germline CDR1 LGHDT, CDR2 YNNKEL (reference sequence).

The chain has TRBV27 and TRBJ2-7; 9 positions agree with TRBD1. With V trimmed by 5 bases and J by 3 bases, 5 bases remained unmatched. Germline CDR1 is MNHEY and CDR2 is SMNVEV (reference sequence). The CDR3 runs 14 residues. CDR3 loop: CASSSGTGIYEQYF. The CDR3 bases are TGTGCCAGCAGTAGTGGGACAGGGATCTACGAGCAGTACTTC.

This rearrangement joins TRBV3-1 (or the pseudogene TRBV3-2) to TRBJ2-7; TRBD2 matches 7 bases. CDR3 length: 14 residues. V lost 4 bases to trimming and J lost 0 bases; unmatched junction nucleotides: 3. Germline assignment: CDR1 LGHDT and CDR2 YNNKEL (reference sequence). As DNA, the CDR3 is TGTGCCAGCAGCCTGGGACTACCCTCCTACGAGCAGTACTTC. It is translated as CASSLGLPSYEQYF.

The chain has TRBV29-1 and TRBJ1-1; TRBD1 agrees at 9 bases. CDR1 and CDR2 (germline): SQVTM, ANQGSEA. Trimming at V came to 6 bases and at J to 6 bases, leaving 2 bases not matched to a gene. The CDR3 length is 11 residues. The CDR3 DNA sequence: TGCAGCGTGGACAGGGGATCTGAAGCTTTCTTT. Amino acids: CSVDRGSEAFF.

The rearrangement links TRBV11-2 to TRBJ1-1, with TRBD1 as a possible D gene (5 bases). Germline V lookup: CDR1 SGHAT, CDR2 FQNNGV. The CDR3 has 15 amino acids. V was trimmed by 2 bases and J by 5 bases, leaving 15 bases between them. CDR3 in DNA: TGTGCCAGCAGCTTAACGATTCAGGGAGGGACTGAAGCTTTCTTT. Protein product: CASSLTIQGGTEAFF.

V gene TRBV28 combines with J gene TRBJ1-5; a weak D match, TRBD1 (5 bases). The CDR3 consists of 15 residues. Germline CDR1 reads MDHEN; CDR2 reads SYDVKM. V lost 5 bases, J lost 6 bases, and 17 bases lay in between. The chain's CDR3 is CASSPHRGSGQPQHF. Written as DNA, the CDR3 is TGTGCCAGCAGTCCCCATAGGGGATCTGGTCAGCCCCAGCATTTT.

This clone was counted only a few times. The CDR3 region has the DNA TGTGCCAGCAGCTTGGGGCAGCGGGGAACTGAAGCTTTCTTT. Residues: CASSLGQRGTEAFF. The V and J genes are TRBV5-6 and TRBJ1-1; D uncertain. Germline loops: CDR1 SGHDT, CDR2 YYEEEE. With 0 bases removed from V and 5 bases from J, the gap between germline ends came to 11 bases. This CDR3 has 14 amino acids.

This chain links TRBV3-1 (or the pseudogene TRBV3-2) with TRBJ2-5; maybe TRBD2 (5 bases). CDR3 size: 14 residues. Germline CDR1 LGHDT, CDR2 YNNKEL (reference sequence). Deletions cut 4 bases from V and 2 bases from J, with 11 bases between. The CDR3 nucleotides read TGTGCCAGCAGCCCGTCCGGACTGCAAGAGACCCAGTACTTC. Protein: CASSPSGLQETQYF.

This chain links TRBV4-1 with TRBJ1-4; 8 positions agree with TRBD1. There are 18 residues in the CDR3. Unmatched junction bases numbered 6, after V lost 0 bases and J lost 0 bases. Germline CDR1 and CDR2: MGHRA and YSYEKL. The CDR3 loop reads CASSQDPGTGTTNEKLFF. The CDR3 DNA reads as TGCGCCAGCAGCCAAGATCCTGGGACAGGAACAACTAATGAAAAACTGTTTTTT.

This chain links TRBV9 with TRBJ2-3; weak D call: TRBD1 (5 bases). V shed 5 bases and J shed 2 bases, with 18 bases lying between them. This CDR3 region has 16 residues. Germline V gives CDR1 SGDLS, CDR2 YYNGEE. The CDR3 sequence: CASSPQGAAFTDTQYF. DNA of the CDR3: TGTGCCAGCAGTCCGCAGGGCGCGGCCTTCACAGATACGCAGTATTTT. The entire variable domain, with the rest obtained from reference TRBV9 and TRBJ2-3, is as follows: DSGVTQTPKHLITATGQRVTLRCSPRSGDLSVYWYQQSLDQGLQFLIQYYNGEERAKGNILERFSAQQFPDLHSELNLSSLELGDSALYFCASSPQGAAFTDTQYFGPGTRLTVL.

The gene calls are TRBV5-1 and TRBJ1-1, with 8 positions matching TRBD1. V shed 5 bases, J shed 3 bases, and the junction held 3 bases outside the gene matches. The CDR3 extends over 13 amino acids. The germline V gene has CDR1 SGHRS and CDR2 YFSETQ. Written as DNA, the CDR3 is TGCGCCAGCAGGGAGGACAGGGACACTGAAGCTTTCTTT. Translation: CASREDRDTEAFF. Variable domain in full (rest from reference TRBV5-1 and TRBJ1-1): KAGVTQTPRYLIKTRGQQVTLSCSPISGHRSVSWYQQTPGQGLQFLFEYFSETQRNKGNFPGRFSGRQFSNSRSEMNVSTLELGDSALYLCASREDRDTEAFFGQGTRLTVV.

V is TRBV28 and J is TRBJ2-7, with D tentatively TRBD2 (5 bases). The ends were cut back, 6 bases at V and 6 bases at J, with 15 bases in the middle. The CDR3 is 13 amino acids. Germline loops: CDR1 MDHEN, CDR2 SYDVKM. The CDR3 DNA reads TGTGCCAGCAGCACACCTGGACTTAGCGAGCAGTACTTC. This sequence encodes CASSTPGLSEQYF.

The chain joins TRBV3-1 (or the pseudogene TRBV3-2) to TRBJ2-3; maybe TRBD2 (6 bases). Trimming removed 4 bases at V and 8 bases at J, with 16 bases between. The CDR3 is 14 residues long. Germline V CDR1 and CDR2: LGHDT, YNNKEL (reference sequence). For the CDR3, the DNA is TGTGCCAGCAGCCCCGGACTATCCTTGGCTACGCAGTATTTT. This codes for CASSPGLSLATQYF.

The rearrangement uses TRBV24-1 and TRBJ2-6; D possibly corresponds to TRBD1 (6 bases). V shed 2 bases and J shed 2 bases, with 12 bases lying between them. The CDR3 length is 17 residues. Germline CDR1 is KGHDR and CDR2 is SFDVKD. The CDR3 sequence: CATSDSRQAAGANVLTF. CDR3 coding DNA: TGTGCCACCAGTGATTCAAGACAGGCCGCTGGGGCCAACGTCCTGACTTTC.

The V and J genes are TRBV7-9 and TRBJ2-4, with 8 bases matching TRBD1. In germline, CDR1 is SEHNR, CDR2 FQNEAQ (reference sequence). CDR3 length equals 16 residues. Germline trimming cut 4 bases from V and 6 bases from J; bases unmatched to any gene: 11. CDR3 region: CASSSSGGGMANIQYF. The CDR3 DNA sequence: TGTGCCAGCAGCTCCTCAGGGGGCGGGATGGCAAACATTCAGTACTTC.

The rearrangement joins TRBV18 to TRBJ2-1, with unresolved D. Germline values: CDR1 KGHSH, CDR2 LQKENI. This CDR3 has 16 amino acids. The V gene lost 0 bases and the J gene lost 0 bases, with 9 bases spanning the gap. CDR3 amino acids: CASSPPSHSSYNEQFF. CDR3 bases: TGTGCCAGCTCACCACCCAGCCACAGCTCCTACAATGAGCAGTTCTTC.

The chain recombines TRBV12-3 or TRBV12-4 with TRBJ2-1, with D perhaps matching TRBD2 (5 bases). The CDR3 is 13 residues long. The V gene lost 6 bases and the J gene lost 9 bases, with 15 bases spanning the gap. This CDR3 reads CASRELDAGEQFF. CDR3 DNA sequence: TGTGCCAGCAGAGAACTAGACGCGGGTGAGCAGTTCTTC.

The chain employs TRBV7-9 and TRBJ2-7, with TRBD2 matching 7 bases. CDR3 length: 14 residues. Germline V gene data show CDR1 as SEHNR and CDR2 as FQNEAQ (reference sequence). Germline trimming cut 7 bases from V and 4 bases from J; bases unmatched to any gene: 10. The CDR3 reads CASNDLLGGYEQYF. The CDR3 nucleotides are TGTGCCAGCAACGACTTACTGGGGGGGTACGAGCAGTACTTC.